This T cell receptor (beta chain) was documented in a study of cytomegalovirus exposure and HLA in healthy donors (dated by TCRdb to about 2017). Regarding the study in general: The roughly 670 repertoires of the first cohort and the 95 to 150 validation repertoires were produced on the same platform, according to a later analysis. The study was designed to test whether signatures of past pathogen exposure could be identified by cataloging public T cell receptors. In addition to the first cohort of 500 to 850 subjects, a separate validation cohort of approximately 120 different subjects was used. To predict cytomegalovirus infection status, the study combined high-throughput TCR immunosequencing, statistical association of individual TCRs with disease status, and machine learning. Study-level results and caveats: A total of 164 TCR beta chains were listed by the study as associated with cytomegalovirus. In vitro tests confirmed that a few of the cytomegalovirus-associated TCR beta chains recognize cytomegalovirus antigens. Of the cluster scores, around 95% were above 0 in a later analysis, which found that TCRs clustered in the first cohort also tended to co-occur in the 120 or so validation repertoires. According to the authors, the approach could potentially be generalized to other disease states and immunological phenotypes. The classifier was reported to diagnose cytomegalovirus status with high specificity and sensitivity in both the original cohort and the validation cohort. While some public TCRs were present in many individuals, most TCR sequences turned up only very rarely across donors. A later analysis lacked HLA typing for the validation cohort, so it scored co-occurrence in that cohort across all 110 or so repertoires.

A note on this clone: Its recognized antigen is unknown. Base qualities are not at hand, and no much larger clone is one base apart.

Separate from the roughly 650-subject first cohort, the validation cohort of about 130 subjects was the group to which the donors belonged. V is clipped by 2 bases and J by 0 bases, and the sequence between their germline boundaries is 17 bases long. In the germline V gene (reference sequence), CDR1 corresponds to SEHNR and CDR2 to FQNEAQ. CDR3 length: 18 amino acids, cysteine to phenylalanine. The kept DNA is CDR3 alone, 54 bases in frame from the first base. Library creation used the immunoSEQ multiplex PCR assay. The authors processed their data as follows. A statistical classification framework was developed to diagnose cytomegalovirus status using the catalog of TCR beta chain sequences. TCRdb's version of the immuneACCESS table is confined to in-frame rearrangements and falls short of the full clone set. An unresolved V gene accounts for under half of the shortfall where checked; the remainder is of unknown origin. V and J calls and clone size are given by that table; D and trimming were obtained from the DNA. The table for this sample lists 250,000 to 350,000 clones; 75% to 90% of them were counted only once. 0.95% to 1.5% of the sample lies in the top ten.

The receptor comes from a woman in her 30s in good health and CMV-seropositive. The specimen sequenced was PBMCs. The V and J segments used are TRBV7-9 and TRBJ1-5, and perhaps TRBD1 as D gene, on 6 matching bases. The DNA sequence reads TGTGCCAGCAGCTTATACTCACAGGGAAGCTTTAGCAATCAGCCCCAGCATTTT. Its protein reads: CASSLYSQGSFSNQPQHF.